These 7 T cell receptor beta chains originate from one sample sequenced in a study of T cell repertoires in aging, cancer and after chemotherapy (dated by TCRdb to the late 2010s). TCR beta rearrangements were amplified from genomic DNA isolated from peripheral blood, not from sorted cells or RNA. Sequencing used an Illumina MiSeq. Rearranged TRB sequences spanning V, D and J segments were amplified by multiplex touch-down PCR using a mixed TRB-A/B primer pool. TCRdb reworked the public reads: Q25 trimming with fastp, MiXCR clone assembly, productive beta chains retained. Identical CDR3 proteins give one entry, which carries the most common genes and DNA. The sample records about 970 distinct CDR3 sequences, roughly a fifth of which are singletons. The top ten hold more than 9.5% of the sample. Material: blood. The receptors originated from a human donor with a solid tumor.

This clonotype rates as medium-sized. The rearrangement links TRBV20-1 to TRBJ1-1, with unresolved D. With 5 bases removed from V and 6 bases from J, the gap between germline ends came to 19 bases. Germline CDR1 reads DFQATT; CDR2 reads SNEGSKA (reference sequence). CDR3 length: 14 amino acids. The CDR3 DNA is TGCAGTGCTCGATCCCCCGACGGCATCCCTGAAGCTTTCTTT. Residues: CSARSPDGIPEAFF.

The rearrangement uses TRBV30 and TRBJ1-1; D remains ambiguous. Germline CDR1 reads GTSNPN; CDR2 reads SVGIG (reference sequence). CDR3 size: 11 residues. The germline V and J ends were trimmed by 3 bases and 5 bases, with 7 bases remaining between them. The CDR3 sequence: CAWRSGTEAFF. Here the CDR3 DNA reads TGTGCCTGGAGAAGTGGGACTGAAGCTTTCTTT. The full variable domain, rest sourced from reference TRBV30 and TRBJ1-1, is SQTIHQWPATLVQPVGSPLSLECTVEGTSNPNLYWYRQAAGRGLQLLFYSVGIGQISSEVPQNLSASRPQDRQFILSSKKLLLSDSGFYLCAWRSGTEAFFGQGTRLTVV.

V gene TRBV28 combines with J gene TRBJ1-5, with 7 bases that match TRBD1. The V and J ends lost 2 bases and 5 bases, in that order; junction bases with no gene match: 3. There are 14 residues in the CDR3. Germline V CDR1 and CDR2: MDHEN, SYDVKM. The CDR3 nucleotides are TGTGCCAGCAGTTTAAACAGGGGAGATCAGCCCCAGCATTTT. Its translation: CASSLNRGDQPQHF.

Concerning this clonotype: Given a much more abundant clone one base away, this may be a read error. This rearrangement joins TRBV7-3 to TRBJ2-3; tentatively, D is TRBD2 (6 bases). Germline V gene data show CDR1 as SGHTA and CDR2 as FQGTGA. Between the trimmed V and J ends, which lost 1 base and 7 bases, there was a span of 9 bases. This CDR3 is 13 amino acids long. This chain's CDR3 is CASSLIAGYTQYF. In DNA, the CDR3 is TGTGCCAGCAGCTTAATTGCGGGATATACGCAGTATTTT.

The V gene is TRBV6-2 or TRBV6-3, the J gene TRBJ2-3, with D tentatively TRBD1 or TRBD2 (5 bases each). Trimming pared 7 bases from V and 5 bases from J, leaving 19 bases between. The CDR3 is made up of 15 amino acids. Germline V gives CDR1 MNHEY, CDR2 SVGEGT. The CDR3, as DNA: TGTGCCAGCACTTTACGGCTCGAGGGGAAAGATACGCAGTATTTT. This codes for CASTLRLEGKDTQYF.

By share, this clonotype counts as large. The V gene is TRBV20-1, the J gene TRBJ2-1; 8 nucleotides match TRBD2. This CDR3 is 14 amino acids long. J gave up 10 bases and V 6 bases, and 14 bases lay outside the gene matches. Looked up from germline, CDR1 is DFQATT and CDR2 is SNEGSKA (reference sequence). CDR3 sequence (DNA): TGCAGTGCCCGGGTTGGTAGCGGGGTCGGAGAGCAGTTCTTC. Translation: CSARVGSGVGEQFF.

To note about this clonotype: This may arise from a read error, as a much more abundant clone is one base away. The gene calls are TRBV6-5 and TRBJ2-1, with 9 bases that match TRBD1. Germline V gene data show CDR1 as MNHEY and CDR2 as SVGAGI. The CDR3 loop spans 17 amino acids. In DNA, the CDR3 is TGTGCCAGCAGTTACTCCGGGACAGGGATTCCCTACAATAAGCAGTTCTTC. Its translation is CASSYSGTGIPYNKQFF.